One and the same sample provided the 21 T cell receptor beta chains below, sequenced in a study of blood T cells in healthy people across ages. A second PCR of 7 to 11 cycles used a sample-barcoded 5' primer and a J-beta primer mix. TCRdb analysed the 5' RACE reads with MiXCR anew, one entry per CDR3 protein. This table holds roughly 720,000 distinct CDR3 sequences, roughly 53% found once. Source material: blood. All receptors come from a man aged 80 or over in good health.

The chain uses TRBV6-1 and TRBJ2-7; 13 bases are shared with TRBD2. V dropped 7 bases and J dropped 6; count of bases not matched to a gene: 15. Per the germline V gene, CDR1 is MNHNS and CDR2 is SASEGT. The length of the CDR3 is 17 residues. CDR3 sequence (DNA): TGTGCCAGCACGGGGTTGACTAGCGGGAGGCCGCCGGGCGAGCAGTACTTC. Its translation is CASTGLTSGRPPGEQYF.

The CDR3 protein is CASSRRGQRNNSPLHF. CDR3 in DNA: TGTGCCAGCAGCCGCCGGGGACAGCGTAATAATTCACCCCTCCACTTT. This rearrangement joins TRBV3-1 to TRBJ1-6; 7 bases fit TRBD1. The CDR3 length is 16 residues. Germline V CDR1 and CDR2: LGHDT, YNNKEL (reference sequence). Germline trimming cut 4 bases from V and 5 bases from J; bases unmatched to any gene: 8.

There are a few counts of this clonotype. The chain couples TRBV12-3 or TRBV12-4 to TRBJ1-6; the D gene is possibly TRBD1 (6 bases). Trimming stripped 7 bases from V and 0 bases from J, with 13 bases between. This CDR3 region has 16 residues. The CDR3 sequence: CASTLRGGSYNSPLHF. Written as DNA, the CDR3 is TGTGCCAGCACCCTCCGAGGGGGCTCCTATAATTCACCCCTCCACTTT.

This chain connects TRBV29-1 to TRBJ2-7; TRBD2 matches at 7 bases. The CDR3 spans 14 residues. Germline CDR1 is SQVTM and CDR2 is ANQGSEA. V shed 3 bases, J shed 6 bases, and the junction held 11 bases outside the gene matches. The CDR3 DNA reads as TGCAGCGTTGACGGGACGGGGGGTGTAATCGAGCAGTACTTC. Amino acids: CSVDGTGGVIEQYF.

The DNA of the CDR3 is TGTGCCAGCAGTATTGGCCAGATAATGTACAATGAGCAGTTCTTC. It yields the protein CASSIGQIMYNEQFF. The V and J genes are TRBV12-3 or TRBV12-4 and TRBJ2-1, with no clear D. V lost 5 bases and J 4 bases, leaving 15 bases between the germline ends. The CDR3 has 15 residues.

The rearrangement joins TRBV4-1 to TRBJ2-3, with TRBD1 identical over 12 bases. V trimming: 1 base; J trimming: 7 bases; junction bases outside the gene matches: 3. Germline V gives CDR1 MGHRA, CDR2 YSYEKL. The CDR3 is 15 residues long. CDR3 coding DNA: TGCGCCAGCAGCCAAGGGGGACAGGGGGCTTATACGCAGTATTTT. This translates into CASSQGGQGAYTQYF.

CDR3 protein: CSARFWTSGRASYNEQFF. The CDR3 DNA is TGCAGTGCTAGGTTTTGGACTAGCGGGAGGGCCTCCTACAATGAGCAGTTCTTC. V usage is TRBV20-1 and J usage is TRBJ2-1; TRBD2 agrees at 15 bases. The J segment lost 0 bases and the V segment lost 3 bases, leaving 6 bases of the junction unmatched. Germline V gene lookup returns CDR1 DFQATT and CDR2 SNEGSKA (reference sequence). The CDR3 runs 18 residues.

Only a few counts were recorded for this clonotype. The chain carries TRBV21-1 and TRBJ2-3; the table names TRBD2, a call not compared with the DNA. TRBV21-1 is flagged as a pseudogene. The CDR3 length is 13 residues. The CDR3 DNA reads TGTGCCAGGGGACTACCACCTCACAGATACGCGTATTTT. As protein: CARGLPPHRYAYF.

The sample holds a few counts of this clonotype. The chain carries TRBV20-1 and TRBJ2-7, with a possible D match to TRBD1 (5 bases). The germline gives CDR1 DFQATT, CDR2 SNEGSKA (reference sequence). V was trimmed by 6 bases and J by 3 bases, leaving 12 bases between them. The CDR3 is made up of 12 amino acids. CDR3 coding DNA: TGCAGTGCGGAACACAGGAACTACGAGCAGTACTTC. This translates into CSAEHRNYEQYF.

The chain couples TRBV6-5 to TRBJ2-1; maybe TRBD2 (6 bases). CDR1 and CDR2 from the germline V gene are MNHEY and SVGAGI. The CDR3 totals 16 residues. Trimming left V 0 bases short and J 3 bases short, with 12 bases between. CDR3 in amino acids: CASSYSWEVVYNEQFF. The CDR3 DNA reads TGTGCCAGCAGTTACTCGTGGGAGGTCGTCTACAATGAGCAGTTCTTC.

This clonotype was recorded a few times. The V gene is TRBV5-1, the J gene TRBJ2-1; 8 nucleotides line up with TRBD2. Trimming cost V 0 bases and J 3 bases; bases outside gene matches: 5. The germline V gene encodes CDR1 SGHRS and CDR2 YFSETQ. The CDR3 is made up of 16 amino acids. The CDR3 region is CASSLGREAVYNEQFF. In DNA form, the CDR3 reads TGCGCCAGCAGCTTGGGGCGGGAGGCTGTCTACAATGAGCAGTTCTTC. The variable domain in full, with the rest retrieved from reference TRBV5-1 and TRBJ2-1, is KAGVTQTPRYLIKTRGQQVTLSCSPISGHRSVSWYQQTPGQGLQFLFEYFSETQRNKGNFPGRFSGRQFSNSRSEMNVSTLELGDSALYLCASSLGREAVYNEQFFGPGTRLTVL.

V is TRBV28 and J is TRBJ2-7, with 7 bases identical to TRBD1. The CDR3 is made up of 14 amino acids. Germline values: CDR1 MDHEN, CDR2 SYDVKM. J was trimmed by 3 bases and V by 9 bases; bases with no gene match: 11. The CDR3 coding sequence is TGTGCCAGTTGGCGGAGACAGGGTGGCTACGAGCAGTACTTC. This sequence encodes CASWRRQGGYEQYF.

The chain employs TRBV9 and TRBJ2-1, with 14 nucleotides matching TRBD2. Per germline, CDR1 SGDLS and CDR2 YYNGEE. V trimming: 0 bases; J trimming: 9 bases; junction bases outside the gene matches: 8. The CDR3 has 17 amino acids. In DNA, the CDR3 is TGTGCCAGCAGCGTAGCGGGGACTAGCGGGAGATCGGGTGAGCAGTTCTTC. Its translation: CASSVAGTSGRSGEQFF.

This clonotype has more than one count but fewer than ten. The CDR3 sequence: CASSLFGRQGQSTDTQYF. CDR3 sequence (DNA): TGCGCCAGCAGCTTGTTCGGGCGACAGGGCCAGAGCACAGATACGCAGTATTTT. This chain joins TRBV5-1 and TRBJ2-3, with 7 bases fitting TRBD1. This CDR3 has 18 residues. Germline trimming cut 1 base from V and 0 bases from J; bases unmatched to any gene: 11. CDR1 and CDR2 from the germline V gene are SGHRS and YFSETQ.

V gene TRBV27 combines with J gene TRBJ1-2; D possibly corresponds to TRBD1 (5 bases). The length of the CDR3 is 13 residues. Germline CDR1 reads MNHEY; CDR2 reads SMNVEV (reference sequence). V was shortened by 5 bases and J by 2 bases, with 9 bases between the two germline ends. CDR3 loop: CASSARENYGYTF. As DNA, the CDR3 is TGTGCCAGCAGTGCCAGGGAGAACTATGGCTACACCTTC.

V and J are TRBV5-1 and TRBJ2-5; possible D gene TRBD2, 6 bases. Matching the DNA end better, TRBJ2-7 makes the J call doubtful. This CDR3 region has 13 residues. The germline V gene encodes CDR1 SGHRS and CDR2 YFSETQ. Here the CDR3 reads CASSRLVGGEQYF. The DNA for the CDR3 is TGCGCCAGCAGCCGCCTCGTGGGGGGCGAGCAGTACTTC.

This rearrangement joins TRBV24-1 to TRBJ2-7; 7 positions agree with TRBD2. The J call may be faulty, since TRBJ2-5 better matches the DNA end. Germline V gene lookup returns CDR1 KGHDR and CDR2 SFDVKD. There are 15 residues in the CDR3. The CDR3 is CATSDSGTTQETQYF. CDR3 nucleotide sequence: TGTGCCACCAGTGATTCCGGGACTACACAAGAGACCCAGTACTTC.

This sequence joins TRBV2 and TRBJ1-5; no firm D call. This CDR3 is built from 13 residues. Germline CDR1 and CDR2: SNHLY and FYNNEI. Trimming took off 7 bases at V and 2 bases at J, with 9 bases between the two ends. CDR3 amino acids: CASTGLGNQPQHF. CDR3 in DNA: TGTGCCAGCACGGGCTTGGGCAATCAGCCCCAGCATTTT.

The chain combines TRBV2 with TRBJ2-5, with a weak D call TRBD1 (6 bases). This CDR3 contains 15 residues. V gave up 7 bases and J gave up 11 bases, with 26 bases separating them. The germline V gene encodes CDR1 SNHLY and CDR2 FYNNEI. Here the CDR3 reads CASNQGTPRGNEQYF. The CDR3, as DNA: TGTGCCAGCAACCAGGGGACCCCTAGGGGGAATGAGCAGTACTTC. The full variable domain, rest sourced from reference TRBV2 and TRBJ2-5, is EPEVTQTPSHQVTQMGQEVILRCVPISNHLYFYWYRQILGQKVEFLVSFYNNEISEKSEIFDDQFSVERPDGSNFTLKIRSTKLEDSAMYFCASNQGTPRGNEQYFGPGTRLLVL.

CDR3 bases: TGTGCCAGCAGCTCGCAAGCGGGAGGGCTTGCCGAGCAGTACTTC. Amino acids: CASSSQAGGLAEQYF. This chain uses TRBV7-3 with TRBJ2-7; 10 bases fit TRBD2. Germline CDR1 SGHTA, CDR2 FQGTGA. CDR3 length equals 15 residues. Trimming at V came to 4 bases and at J to 6 bases, leaving 9 bases not matched to a gene.

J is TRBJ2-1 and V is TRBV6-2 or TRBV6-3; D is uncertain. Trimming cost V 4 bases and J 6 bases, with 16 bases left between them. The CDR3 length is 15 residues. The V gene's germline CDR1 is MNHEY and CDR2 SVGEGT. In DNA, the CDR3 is TGTGCCAGCAGTTTAAGGACCATCCAATCCAATGAGCAGTTCTTC. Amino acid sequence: CASSLRTIQSNEQFF.